A selection of T cell receptor beta chains follows, all from one sample in a study of cytomegalovirus exposure and HLA in healthy donors. TCRdb keeps only in-frame clones here, not all; method: immunoSEQ multiplex PCR. The table lists approximately 190,000 clones. Sequencing was performed on PBMCs. Receptor source: a boy between 10 and 17 years old in good health and CMV-seronegative. Both conserved end residues are part of each CDR3. The D gene is left open where the match is weak.

d_call: -; j_call: TRBJ2-7; v_call: TRBV6-1; cdr3_nt: TGTGCCAGCATGGGTGCCAGGGCCATCTACGAGCAGTACTTC; cdr3_aa: CASMGARAIYEQYF
d_call: TRBD1; j_call: TRBJ2-7; v_call: TRBV10-1; cdr3_nt: TGCGCCAGCAGTGGGAACAGGGGCGAGCAGTACTTC; cdr3_aa: CASSGNRGEQYF
d_call: -; j_call: TRBJ2-1; v_call: TRBV21-1; cdr3_nt: TGTGCCAGCAGCAAAGCGGACAGGGGAGACAATGAGCAGTTCTTC; cdr3_aa: CASSKADRGDNEQFF
d_call: TRBD2; j_call: TRBJ2-7; v_call: TRBV27; cdr3_nt: TGTGCCAGCAGTTTATCACGGGGGGACTTAGAGCAGTACTTC; cdr3_aa: CASSLSRGDLEQYF
d_call: -; j_call: TRBJ1-1; v_call: TRBV11-2; cdr3_nt: TGTGCCAGCACCTGGGGCCTTGCACCCAACACTGAAGCTTTCTTT; cdr3_aa: CASTWGLAPNTEAFF
d_call: TRBD2; j_call: TRBJ2-7; v_call: TRBV4-1; cdr3_nt: TGCGCCACCTCACAGCGGGACGGGTCCTACGAGCAGTACTTC; cdr3_aa: CATSQRDGSYEQYF
d_call: -; j_call: TRBJ2-1; v_call: TRBV7-9; cdr3_nt: TGTGCCAGCAGCTCCCTCCTTACCGGCTCCTACAATGAGCAGTTCTTC; cdr3_aa: CASSSLLTGSYNEQFF
d_call: TRBD2; j_call: TRBJ2-5; v_call: TRBV7-9; cdr3_nt: TGTGCCAGCAGCAAACTAGCGGAGGAGACCCAGTACTTC; cdr3_aa: CASSKLAEETQYF
d_call: -; j_call: TRBJ2-3; v_call: TRBV10-3; cdr3_nt: TGTGCCATCAGTGCCGACGGGGACATCTCTAGCACAGATACGCAGTATTTT; cdr3_aa: CAISADGDISSTDTQYF
d_call: -; j_call: TRBJ1-5; v_call: TRBV6-1; cdr3_nt: TGTGCCAGCAGTGAAGCGGCCCGGGGGGCTACCTTCAATCAGCCCCAGCATTTT; cdr3_aa: CASSEAARGATFNQPQHF
d_call: TRBD1; j_call: TRBJ1-5; v_call: TRBV4-1; cdr3_nt: TGCGCCAGCAGCCAAAATCCGGGACAGGGCAATCAGCCCCAGCATTTT; cdr3_aa: CASSQNPGQGNQPQHF
d_call: TRBD2; j_call: TRBJ2-1; v_call: TRBV28; cdr3_nt: TGTGCCAGCAGTTTTTCAGGACTAGCGGACAATGAGCAGTTCTTC; cdr3_aa: CASSFSGLADNEQFF
d_call: -; j_call: TRBJ1-5; v_call: TRBV19; cdr3_nt: TGTGCCAGTAGTATCGGGAGTTATCAGCCCCAGCATTTT; cdr3_aa: CASSIGSYQPQHF
d_call: TRBD1; j_call: TRBJ1-2; v_call: TRBV15; cdr3_nt: TGTGCCACCAGCCCTGGGACAGGAGGCTATGGCTACACCTTC; cdr3_aa: CATSPGTGGYGYTF
d_call: -; j_call: TRBJ2-7; v_call: TRBV5-4; cdr3_nt: TGTGCCAGCAGCCAGGACAGATCGAACGAGCAGTACTTC; cdr3_aa: CASSQDRSNEQYF
d_call: TRBD2; j_call: TRBJ2-1; v_call: TRBV7-2; cdr3_nt: TGTGCCAGCAGCTTCTATGGAGCGGGGGGGCCACTATACAATGAGCAGTTCTTC; cdr3_aa: CASSFYGAGGPLYNEQFF
d_call: -; j_call: TRBJ1-1; v_call: TRBV5-1; cdr3_nt: TGCGCCAGCAGTTTGCAGAACACTGAAGCTTTCTTT; cdr3_aa: CASSLQNTEAFF
d_call: TRBD1; j_call: TRBJ1-5; v_call: TRBV5-8; cdr3_nt: TGTGCCAGCAGCAGGACAGGGCCGGCCCAGCATTTT; cdr3_aa: CASSRTGPAQHF
d_call: TRBD1; j_call: TRBJ1-5; v_call: TRBV2; cdr3_nt: TGTGCCAGCAGGCTATCAGGGGGCGCGGGGCCCCAGCATTTT; cdr3_aa: CASRLSGGAGPQHF
d_call: TRBD2; j_call: TRBJ2-3; v_call: TRBV5-1; cdr3_nt: TGCGCCAGCAGCTTGACGGGGGGGCGGTTGGATACGCAGTATTTT; cdr3_aa: CASSLTGGRLDTQYF
d_call: -; j_call: TRBJ1-2; v_call: TRBV6-5; cdr3_nt: TGTGCCAGCAGTAAGGGACTCAACTATGGCTACACCTTC; cdr3_aa: CASSKGLNYGYTF
d_call: TRBD1; j_call: TRBJ2-3; v_call: TRBV9; cdr3_nt: TGTGCCAGCAGCGTAGCCCAGGGGGTGGTGACAGATACGCAGTATTTT; cdr3_aa: CASSVAQGVVTDTQYF
d_call: TRBD1; j_call: TRBJ1-2; v_call: TRBV27; cdr3_nt: TGTGCCAGCAGTTTAGGGTCAGGGGGCGGCTACACCTTC; cdr3_aa: CASSLGSGGGYTF
d_call: TRBD1; j_call: TRBJ2-2; v_call: TRBV9; cdr3_nt: TGTGCCAGCAGCGTCCGGGACAGGCTGAACACCGGGGAGCTGTTTTTT; cdr3_aa: CASSVRDRLNTGELFF
d_call: TRBD1; j_call: TRBJ1-2; v_call: TRBV6-6; cdr3_nt: TGTGCCAGCAGTTCCCTGACAGGGACCCTTAACTATGGCTACACCTTC; cdr3_aa: CASSSLTGTLNYGYTF
d_call: TRBD2; j_call: TRBJ2-2; v_call: TRBV10-3; cdr3_nt: TGTGCCATCAGTGAGTCTAGCGGGGGTACCACCGGGGAGCTGTTTTTT; cdr3_aa: CAISESSGGTTGELFF
d_call: TRBD1; j_call: TRBJ1-2; v_call: TRBV7-2; cdr3_nt: TGTGCCAGCAGCCCCAGACAGGGCAACTATGGCTACACCTTC; cdr3_aa: CASSPRQGNYGYTF
d_call: -; j_call: TRBJ1-1; v_call: TRBV14; cdr3_nt: TGTGCCAGCAGCCCCCAACTTCCTCGGACCGGGACAACTCATATTGAAGCTTTCTTT; cdr3_aa: CASSPQLPRTGTTHIEAFF
d_call: -; j_call: TRBJ2-2; v_call: TRBV6-8; cdr3_nt: TGTGCCAGCACTCCCCCCGGAGGGAGACCGGGGGAGCTGTTTTTT; cdr3_aa: CASTPPGGRPGELFF
d_call: -; j_call: TRBJ1-3; v_call: TRBV7-9; cdr3_nt: TGTGCCAGCAGCTCCACCCAGGGGCCGAGGTACACCATATATTTT; cdr3_aa: CASSSTQGPRYTIYF
d_call: -; j_call: TRBJ1-2; v_call: TRBV5-6; cdr3_nt: TGTGCCAGCAGCTTACGGGACACCCATGGCTACACCTTC; cdr3_aa: CASSLRDTHGYTF
d_call: -; j_call: TRBJ2-5; v_call: TRBV15; cdr3_nt: TGTGCCACCAGCGCGCGGGGTGGAGGGTTAGAGACCCAGTACTTC; cdr3_aa: CATSARGGGLETQYF
d_call: -; j_call: TRBJ2-1; v_call: TRBV11-2; cdr3_nt: TGTGCCAGCAGCGTAACGACGGCGGGTGTGGCCAGTTACAATGAGCAGTTCTTC; cdr3_aa: CASSVTTAGVASYNEQFF
d_call: -; j_call: TRBJ2-6; v_call: TRBV2; cdr3_nt: TGTGCCAGCAGGGGTGGAGGGGGCATCTCTGGGGCCAACGTCCTGACTTTC; cdr3_aa: CASRGGGGISGANVLTF
d_call: -; j_call: TRBJ1-4; v_call: TRBV4-3; cdr3_nt: TGCGCCAGCAGCCAAGACCGGGGAATCGCAACTAATGAAAAACTGTTTTTT; cdr3_aa: CASSQDRGIATNEKLFF
d_call: -; j_call: TRBJ1-3; v_call: TRBV5-6; cdr3_nt: TGTGCCAGCAGCTTCACAGGGAGCTCTGGAAACACCATATATTTT; cdr3_aa: CASSFTGSSGNTIYF
d_call: -; j_call: TRBJ2-3; v_call: TRBV18; cdr3_nt: TGTGCCAGCTCACTACAAGGACAGACTAGCACAGATACGCAGTATTTT; cdr3_aa: CASSLQGQTSTDTQYF
d_call: -; j_call: TRBJ1-1; v_call: TRBV5-6; cdr3_nt: TGTGCCAGCAGTGTCTTAGGGGAGAACACTGAAGCTTTCTTT; cdr3_aa: CASSVLGENTEAFF
d_call: TRBD2; j_call: TRBJ2-7; v_call: TRBV19; cdr3_nt: TGTGCCAGTAGTCACCTCCGGGGGGGAAAATACGAGCAGTACTTC; cdr3_aa: CASSHLRGGKYEQYF
d_call: -; j_call: TRBJ2-4; v_call: TRBV5-4; cdr3_nt: TGTGCCAGCAGCTTAATAGGCGGGAAAAACATTCAGTACTTC; cdr3_aa: CASSLIGGKNIQYF
d_call: -; j_call: TRBJ2-7; v_call: TRBV11-1; cdr3_nt: TGTGCCAGCAGCTTAGCGACTACTGCCTTTGAGCAGTACTTC; cdr3_aa: CASSLATTAFEQYF
d_call: -; j_call: TRBJ2-1; v_call: TRBV7-3; cdr3_nt: TGTGCCAGCAGCTTGTCACGGGGGAATGAGCAGTTCTTC; cdr3_aa: CASSLSRGNEQFF
d_call: TRBD1; j_call: TRBJ2-5; v_call: TRBV15; cdr3_nt: TGTGCCACCAGCAGAGAAGGGGGCCGGTTAGGTGAGACCCAGTACTTC; cdr3_aa: CATSREGGRLGETQYF
d_call: -; j_call: TRBJ1-6; v_call: TRBV19; cdr3_nt: TGTGCCAGTAGAGGGGCTAGGGTTCAGGGTAATTCACCCCTCCACTTT; cdr3_aa: CASRGARVQGNSPLHF
d_call: TRBD1; j_call: TRBJ1-2; v_call: TRBV28; cdr3_nt: TGTGCCAGCAGTGAAGGGACAGGGGTAAACTATGGCTACACCTTC; cdr3_aa: CASSEGTGVNYGYTF
d_call: TRBD1; j_call: TRBJ2-5; v_call: TRBV7-6; cdr3_nt: TGTGCCAGCAGCTTATGGGGACAGCAAGAGACCCAGTACTTC; cdr3_aa: CASSLWGQQETQYF
d_call: TRBD1; j_call: TRBJ2-7; v_call: TRBV7-8; cdr3_nt: TGTGCCAGCAGCACCGGACAGGGAGGCGAGCAGTACTTC; cdr3_aa: CASSTGQGGEQYF
d_call: TRBD1; j_call: TRBJ1-1; v_call: TRBV28; cdr3_nt: TGTGCCAGCAGTTTACCCGGGACAGTGAACACTGAAGCTTTCTTT; cdr3_aa: CASSLPGTVNTEAFF
d_call: -; j_call: TRBJ2-7; v_call: TRBV7-9; cdr3_nt: TGTGCCAGCAGTTCTGGGCTATATAGCTCCTACGAGCAGTACTTC; cdr3_aa: CASSSGLYSSYEQYF
d_call: -; j_call: TRBJ2-4; v_call: TRBV6-5; cdr3_nt: TGTGCCAGCAGTCCCCGGACTTTGAAGAACATTCAGTACTTC; cdr3_aa: CASSPRTLKNIQYF